The sample holds one count of the clone carrying this TCR beta chain. This specimen comes from a study of technical replicates of blood from a handful of donors. Libraries were prepared by immunoSEQ multiplex PCR; TCRdb keeps only in-frame clonotypes and omits some of them. The sample contains 91,000 or so clones, 95% of which appear only once. The CDR3 runs to 15 residues. V trimming: 5 bases; J trimming: 1 base; junction bases outside the gene matches: 5. CDR1 is SGHVS, CDR2 FNYEAQ, per germline. The TCR sequence derives from a human donor in good health. Input material: T cells isolated from PBMCs. The chain recombines TRBV7-6 with TRBJ1-1; TRBD1 matches at 9 bases. CDR3 amino acids: CASSPGGQGNTEAFF. The CDR3 region has the DNA TGTGCCAGCAGCCCGGGGGGACAGGGGAACACTGAAGCTTTCTTT. Looking up the rest from reference TRBV7-6 and TRBJ1-1 gives the full variable domain: GAGVSQSPRYKVTKRGQDVALRCDPISGHVSLYWYRQALGQGPEFLTYFNYEAQQDKSGLPNDRFSAERPEGSISTLTIQRTEQRDSAMYRCASSPGGQGNTEAFFGQGTRLTVV.